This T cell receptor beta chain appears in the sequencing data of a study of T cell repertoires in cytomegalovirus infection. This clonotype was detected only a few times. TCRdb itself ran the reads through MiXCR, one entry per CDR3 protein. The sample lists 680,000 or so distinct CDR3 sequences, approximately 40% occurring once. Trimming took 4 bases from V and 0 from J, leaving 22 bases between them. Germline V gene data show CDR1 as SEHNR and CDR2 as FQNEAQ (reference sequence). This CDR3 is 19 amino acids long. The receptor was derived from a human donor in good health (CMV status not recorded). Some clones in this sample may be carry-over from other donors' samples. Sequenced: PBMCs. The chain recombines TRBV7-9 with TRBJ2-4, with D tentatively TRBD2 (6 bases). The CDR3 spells CASSSSVGGYRLAKNIQYF. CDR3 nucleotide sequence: TGTGCCAGCAGCTCTAGCGTGGGGGGATATCGTCTAGCCAAAAACATTCAGTACTTC.